Here is one TCR beta chain with its context. Deletions cut 4 bases from V and 3 bases from J, with 10 bases between. Germline CDR1 is LGHDT and CDR2 is YNNKEL (reference sequence). This CDR3 has 15 residues. This record comes from a study of blood T cell repertoires in COVID-19. The overall study: Acute and convalescent COVID-19 samples came from the United States, Italy and Spain. In each case, the material was cDNA or gDNA derived from T cells, B-cell-depleted T cells, or PBMCs.

Under the authors' procedure: Scientists estimated how many nucleated cells there were by amplifying reference gene primers. Data came from immunoSEQ multiplex PCR; TCRdb stores just in-frame clones and leaves some out. The DNA gave D and trimming, while V, J and clone size come from that table. In the table there are tens of thousands of clones, approximately 80% of which are singletons. The J gene is TRBJ1-6, the V gene TRBV3-1 (or the pseudogene TRBV3-2), with a tentative D call TRBD1 (6 bases). The sequenced sample consisted of peripheral blood. This TCR came from an elderly man with active or convalescent COVID-19. CDR3: CASSPGQFYNSPLHF. As DNA, the CDR3 is TGTGCCAGCAGCCCTGGACAGTTCTATAATTCACCCCTCCACTTT.